This passage covers 14 T cell receptor beta chains from one sample sequenced in a study of T cell repertoires in cytomegalovirus infection. No antigens are known for them. TCRdb re-derived calls from the reads in MiXCR, one entry per CDR3 protein. The sample comprises about 830,000 distinct CDR3 sequences, approximately 32% of which are singletons, and 9.5% to 15% rests with the top ten. Sequencing was performed on cultured CD8+ T cells from PBMCs, taken from culture after CMV antigen stimulation. Source of these receptors: a human donor in good health (CMV status not recorded). Some clones in this sample may be carry-over from other donors' samples.

This clonotype showed up just a few times. V gene TRBV7-9 combines with J gene TRBJ1-1, with a possible D match to TRBD1 (6 bases). This CDR3 contains 12 residues. Germline loops: CDR1 SEHNR, CDR2 FQNEAQ (reference sequence). V dropped 5 bases and J dropped 7 bases, with 11 bases sitting between them. CDR3 bases: TGTGCCAGCAGCCGCACAGGGCGTGAAGCTTTCTTT. The encoded protein is CASSRTGREAFF.

This clonotype was counted a few times. This chain links TRBV11-2 with TRBJ1-2; TRBD1 matches 9 bases. The V segment lost 4 bases and the J segment 5 bases; nucleotides outside the gene matches: 2. The CDR3 runs to 13 residues. Germline loops: CDR1 SGHAT, CDR2 FQNNGV. The CDR3 protein is CASSWDREYGYTF. The CDR3 DNA follows: TGTGCCAGCAGCTGGGACAGGGAATATGGCTACACCTTC.

There are a few counts of this clonotype. The chain combines TRBV15 with TRBJ1-1, with no clear D. Trimming stripped 0 bases from V and 0 bases from J, with 8 bases between. The CDR3 consists of 15 residues. Germline lookup yields CDR1 LNHNV and CDR2 YYDKDF (reference sequence). In DNA form, the CDR3 reads TGTGCCACCAGCAGAGAAAACGGGGTGAACACTGAAGCTTTCTTT. This gives the protein CATSRENGVNTEAFF.

The J gene is TRBJ2-1, the V gene TRBV27; D not certain. Germline loops: CDR1 MNHEY, CDR2 SMNVEV (reference sequence). The CDR3 has 15 residues. V was pared by 7 bases and J by 4 bases, with 17 bases between. The CDR3 DNA reads TGTGCCAGCAAACTGGGGTCGGGTGGGTACAATGAGCAGTTCTTC. It specifies CASKLGSGGYNEQFF.

The chain employs TRBV7-2 and TRBJ1-1; D uncertain. The CDR3 extends over 15 amino acids. V lost 1 base, J lost 0 bases, and 9 bases lay in between. From germline, CDR1 is SGHTA and CDR2 FQGNSA. CDR3 DNA sequence: TGTGCCAGCAGCTTAGGGCAGTTAATGAACACTGAAGCTTTCTTT. Protein: CASSLGQLMNTEAFF.

This clonotype was counted a few times. The rearrangement joins TRBV6-6 to TRBJ1-2; TRBD1 matches 10 bases. V lost 0 bases and J lost 3; bases outside the gene matches: 16. The CDR3 runs to 20 residues. Germline V gene sequence: CDR1 MNHNY, CDR2 SVGAGI (reference sequence). CDR3: CASSYSGFFDRGRDDYGYTF. In DNA form, the CDR3 reads TGTGCCAGCAGTTACTCGGGGTTCTTTGACAGGGGGCGCGATGACTATGGCTACACCTTC.

In this sample, this clonotype turned up a few times. The rearrangement links TRBV19 to TRBJ2-1; TRBD2 is a possible D gene (5 bases). Deletions cut 2 bases from V and 0 bases from J, with 8 bases between. The CDR3 has 15 amino acids. CDR1 is LNHDA and CDR2 is SQIVND in the germline V gene (reference sequence). The chain's CDR3 is CASSISGSSYNEQFF. The DNA of the CDR3 is TGTGCCAGTAGTATAAGTGGGAGCTCCTACAATGAGCAGTTCTTC.

This sequence joins TRBV27 and TRBJ1-1; 9 bases agree with TRBD1. V gave up 7 bases and J gave up 1 base; unmatched junction bases: 7. CDR3 length: 15 amino acids. Germline V CDR1 and CDR2: MNHEY, SMNVEV (reference sequence). In DNA, the CDR3 is TGTGCCAGCACAGTCACAGGGGGCCAGAACACTGAAGCTTTCTTT. Translating gives CASTVTGGQNTEAFF.

The V call is TRBV7-6, the J call TRBJ2-2, with 7 bases that match TRBD1. The ends lost 0 bases at V and 5 bases at J; junction bases unmatched: 9. The CDR3 contains 17 residues. Germline lookup yields CDR1 SGHVS and CDR2 FNYEAQ. Here the CDR3 DNA reads TGTGCCAGCAGCTTAGCGCGGCAGACAGGGCGTACCGGGGAGCTGTTTTTT. Protein product: CASSLARQTGRTGELFF.

There are many counts of this clonotype. V and J are TRBV11-1 and TRBJ1-1, with 8 bases matching TRBD1. The CDR3 covers 16 residues. The junction had 5 bases not matched to a gene; V was cut back by 1 base and J by 1 base. In germline, CDR1 is SGHAT, CDR2 FQDESV (reference sequence). CDR3 nucleotide sequence: TGTGCCAGCAGCTTAGAATACAGGGGGTCGAACACTGAAGCTTTCTTT. Its protein product is CASSLEYRGSNTEAFF.

The chain couples TRBV6-1 to TRBJ1-3; D uncertain. The CDR3 is 13 amino acids. Per the germline V gene, CDR1 is MNHNS and CDR2 is SASEGT. With 8 bases removed from V and 10 bases from J, the gap between germline ends came to 18 bases. The CDR3 protein is CASGPNIRDTIYF. In DNA, the CDR3 is TGTGCCAGCGGGCCTAACATTCGTGATACCATATATTTT.

The table lists this clonotype with many counts. The rearrangement uses TRBV12-3 or TRBV12-4 and TRBJ1-2, with 7 bases fitting TRBD1. The ends lost 1 base at V and 4 bases at J; junction bases unmatched: 3. The CDR3 extends over 14 amino acids. CDR3: CASSLGGGLYGYTF. The CDR3 DNA follows: TGTGCCAGCAGTTTAGGAGGGGGCCTCTATGGCTACACCTTC.

The chain has TRBV2 and TRBJ2-7, with D maybe TRBD2 (6 bases). From germline, CDR1 is SNHLY and CDR2 FYNNEI. This CDR3 comprises 16 residues. V lost 4 bases to trimming and J lost 0 bases, with 16 bases between them. Here the CDR3 DNA reads TGTGCCAGCAGTGCTTATTTTCTAGCGCCCTCCTACGAGCAGTACTTC. It codes for CASSAYFLAPSYEQYF.

This clonotype was found a few times. The V and J genes are TRBV19 and TRBJ2-5, with D possibly being TRBD1 (6 bases). V lost 3 bases to trimming and J lost 0 bases, with 11 bases between them. The CDR3 sequence is 15 residues long. Per the germline V gene, CDR1 is LNHDA and CDR2 is SQIVND (reference sequence). Written as DNA, the CDR3 is TGTGCCAGTAGTATTGGACAGCTTCACCAAGAGACCCAGTACTTC. Encoded protein: CASSIGQLHQETQYF.